Presented here are 28 T cell receptor beta chains from one specimen sequenced in a study of vaccination effects on CD4 cells after COVID-19. Using immunoSEQ multiplex PCR, the repertoire was profiled, and TCRdb retains in-frame clones only, with some absent. This table holds 25,000 to 30,000 clones, about 80% found once. After expansion with viral peptide pools in the ViraFEST assay, antigen-specific CD4+ T cells were sequenced. Cultured cells yielded isolated CD4+ T cells after 10 days. Nucleocapsid antibodies stayed negative before and after vaccination, showing no earlier SARS-CoV-2 infection. Their antigens remain unidentified. Sequenced here: CD4+ T cells from PBMCs cultured with SARS-CoV-2 spike peptides, sampled before COVID-19 vaccination. The receptors derive from a human donor who received a COVID-19 vaccine.

The V gene is TRBV3-1 (or the pseudogene TRBV3-2), the J gene TRBJ1-5; TRBD1 is a possible D gene (5 bases). Germline CDR1 reads LGHDT; CDR2 reads YNNKEL (reference sequence). The CDR3 totals 14 residues. Trimming took off 0 bases at V and 5 bases at J, with 8 bases between the two ends. CDR3 sequence: CASSQEGRDQPQHF. DNA for the CDR3: TGTGCCAGCAGCCAAGAGGGCAGGGATCAGCCCCAGCATTTT.

This clone has just a few counts. The V and J genes are TRBV12-3 or TRBV12-4 and TRBJ1-3; D perhaps matches TRBD1 (6 bases). Trimming took 7 bases from V and 6 from J, leaving 13 bases between them. The CDR3 is 13 amino acids. CDR3 in amino acids: CASNLQGANTIYF. The CDR3 DNA is TGTGCCAGCAACTTACAGGGAGCAAACACCATATATTTT.

A few counts support this clone. The chain couples TRBV10-3 to TRBJ1-3; 7 bases match TRBD1. This CDR3 comprises 14 residues. Germline V gene lookup returns CDR1 ENHRY and CDR2 SYGVKD. V shed 6 bases and J 2 bases; nucleotides not matched to a gene: 4. The CDR3 region is CAISVGTAGNTIYF. CDR3 DNA: TGTGCCATCAGCGTCGGGACAGCTGGAAACACCATATATTTT.

The CDR3 protein is CAWSVRGDEQFF. Here the CDR3 DNA reads TGTGCCTGGAGCGTTAGGGGCGATGAGCAGTTCTTC. The chain is built from TRBV30 and TRBJ2-1, with TRBD1 as a possible D gene (5 bases). This CDR3 is built from 12 residues. The V and J ends lost 3 bases and 8 bases respectively, with 11 bases between them. CDR1 is GTSNPN, CDR2 SVGIG, per germline (reference sequence).

This clone was found a few times. V and J are TRBV6-5 and TRBJ1-1; D uncertain. The CDR3 consists of 14 residues. Trimming cost V 4 bases and J 4 bases, with 13 bases left between them. CDR1 and CDR2 from the germline V gene are MNHEY and SVGAGI. This CDR3 is CASSSRQYFTEAFF. In nucleotides, the CDR3 is TGTGCCAGCAGTTCCCGGCAGTATTTCACTGAAGCTTTCTTT.

This clone was seen a few times. The chain has TRBV4-3 and TRBJ1-6, with D tentatively TRBD1 (5 bases). The germline V and J ends were trimmed by 1 base and 6 bases, with 10 bases remaining between them. This CDR3 contains 15 residues. In germline, CDR1 is LGHNA, CDR2 YSLEER. In nucleotides, the CDR3 is TGCGCCAGCAGCCAAGGGCGGGGCTTTAATTCACCCCTCCACTTT. The encoded protein is CASSQGRGFNSPLHF.

The V gene is TRBV23-1, the J gene TRBJ2-7; D not resolved. TRBV23-1 is an ORF for which the function is uncertain. Trimming pared 3 bases from V and 2 bases from J, leaving 23 bases between. The length of the CDR3 is 18 residues. CDR3 in amino acids: CASSHPFVTEKFTYEQYF. The CDR3 DNA follows: TGCGCCAGCAGTCATCCTTTCGTAACCGAGAAGTTCACCTACGAGCAGTACTTC.

This clone turned up a few times. V usage is TRBV2 and J usage is TRBJ2-1, with TRBD2 matching over 8 bases. The J segment lost 4 bases and the V segment lost 2 bases, leaving 4 bases of the junction unmatched. This CDR3 contains 15 residues. Per germline, CDR1 SNHLY and CDR2 FYNNEI. CDR3 in amino acids: CASSESGGAYNEQFF. CDR3 DNA: TGTGCCAGCAGTGAATCGGGGGGGGCTTACAATGAGCAGTTCTTC.

The CDR3 spells CASSLVVQGITEAFF. DNA for the CDR3: TGCGCCAGCAGCTTGGTGGTTCAGGGGATAACTGAAGCTTTCTTT. The chain uses TRBV5-1 and TRBJ1-1; D is possibly TRBD1 (6 bases). This CDR3 is built from 15 residues. CDR1 is SGHRS and CDR2 is YFSETQ in the germline V gene. Trimming took off 0 bases at V and 5 bases at J, with 14 bases between the two ends.

The V gene is TRBV2, the J gene TRBJ2-1; TRBD1 might be the D (6 bases). Germline CDR1 and CDR2: SNHLY and FYNNEI. This CDR3 is 13 amino acids long. The V gene lost 11 bases and the J gene lost 6 bases, with 17 bases spanning the gap. The CDR3 is CASRAGAGNEQFF. DNA of the CDR3: TGTGCCTCACGGGCAGGGGCTGGCAATGAGCAGTTCTTC.

This clone was counted between two and nine times. CDR3 protein: CASSLTPGGNTEAFF. The CDR3 bases are TGTGCCAGCAGCTTAACCCCGGGGGGGAACACTGAAGCTTTCTTT. This chain uses TRBV11-2 with TRBJ1-1, with TRBD1 as a possible D gene (5 bases). Looked up from germline, CDR1 is SGHAT and CDR2 is FQNNGV. This CDR3 spans 15 amino acids. Trimming took off 2 bases at V and 1 base at J, with 11 bases between the two ends.

This clone has a handful of counts. The chain links TRBV6-5 to TRBJ1-5, with a weak D call TRBD1 (5 bases). The CDR3 length is 14 residues. Trimming removed 0 bases from V and 3 bases from J, with 6 bases in between. Germline-derived CDR1 and CDR2 are MNHEY and SVGAGI. The CDR3 spells CASSYSGANQPQHF. The CDR3 DNA reads TGTGCCAGCAGTTACTCAGGGGCCAATCAGCCCCAGCATTTT.

This chain connects TRBV6-5 to TRBJ1-1; D is perhaps TRBD1 (5 bases). V was clipped by 6 bases and J by 1 base, with 12 bases between them. This CDR3 has 14 residues. CDR1 MNHEY and CDR2 SVGAGI come from the germline V gene. CDR3 nucleotide sequence: TGTGCCAGCAGGAGAGGGACGGCGAACACTGAAGCTTTCTTT. Protein sequence: CASRRGTANTEAFF.

This clone qualifies as medium-sized (0.01 to 0.1%). V gene TRBV5-4 combines with J gene TRBJ1-2; 9 positions match TRBD1. The junction had 8 bases not matched to a gene; V was cut back by 2 bases and J by 6 bases. The CDR3 runs 15 residues. CDR1 and CDR2 (germline): SGHNT, YYREEE (reference sequence). The CDR3 here is CASSFPPGQGDGYTF. CDR3 in DNA: TGTGCCAGCAGCTTCCCTCCGGGACAGGGCGATGGCTACACCTTC.

The chain is built from TRBV5-1 and TRBJ1-2; 7 bases line up with TRBD1. Germline lookup yields CDR1 SGHRS and CDR2 YFSETQ. V lost 3 bases and J lost 0; bases outside the gene matches: 2. The CDR3 spans 14 residues. The DNA for the CDR3 is TGCGCCAGCAGCTCCGGACAGGCTAACTATGGCTACACCTTC. The encoded protein is CASSSGQANYGYTF. Supplemented by reference TRBV5-1 and TRBJ1-2, the full variable domain reads KAGVTQTPRYLIKTRGQQVTLSCSPISGHRSVSWYQQTPGQGLQFLFEYFSETQRNKGNFPGRFSGRQFSNSRSEMNVSTLELGDSALYLCASSSGQANYGYTFGSGTRLTVV.

The chain recombines TRBV3-1 (or the pseudogene TRBV3-2) with TRBJ2-6; no reliable D call. Germline V lookup: CDR1 LGHDT, CDR2 YNNKEL (reference sequence). The CDR3 consists of 13 residues. V was cut by 4 bases and J by 3 bases, with 4 bases left in between. CDR3 nucleotides: TGTGCCAGCAGCCTCCATGGGGCCAACGTCCTGACTTTC. Protein: CASSLHGANVLTF.

This clone appeared a few times. This rearrangement joins TRBV28 to TRBJ2-2; a weak D match, TRBD1 (5 bases). The CDR3 has 15 residues. V lost 4 bases to trimming and J lost 5 bases, with 14 bases between them. CDR1 and CDR2 (germline): MDHEN, SYDVKM. The CDR3 DNA follows: TGTGCCAGCAGTTCCTCCTTAGGGGTAACCGGGGAGCTGTTTTTT. Amino acids: CASSSSLGVTGELFF.

The chain is built from TRBV7-2 and TRBJ2-2, with D maybe TRBD1 (5 bases). Germline V gene sequence: CDR1 SGHTA, CDR2 FQGNSA. The CDR3 covers 17 residues. Trimming pared 3 bases from V and 4 bases from J, leaving 18 bases between. The CDR3 bases are TGTGCCAGCAGCTTGGGCCCCAGGGTTTATGGCACCGGGGAGCTGTTTTTT. It is translated as CASSLGPRVYGTGELFF.

This chain links TRBV27 with TRBJ2-7; tentatively, D is TRBD2 (5 bases). CDR1 and CDR2 (germline): MNHEY, SMNVEV (reference sequence). The CDR3 consists of 10 residues. V lost 11 bases, J lost 6 bases, and 11 bases lay in between. This chain's CDR3 is CADRGCEQYF. In nucleotides, the CDR3 is TGTGCCGACCGGGGATGCGAGCAGTACTTC.

A few counts support this clone. The chain is built from TRBV6-5 and TRBJ1-1; 10 bases fit TRBD1. The CDR3 contains 15 residues. Germline CDR1 is MNHEY and CDR2 is SVGAGI. Unmatched junction bases numbered 5, after V lost 6 bases and J lost 1 base. The CDR3 spells CASSPRDRGNTEAFF. The CDR3 region has the DNA TGTGCCAGCAGCCCCCGGGACAGGGGGAACACTGAAGCTTTCTTT.

The chain is built from TRBV6-5 and TRBJ1-1, with TRBD1 identical over 9 bases. Trimming at V came to 4 bases and at J to 6 bases, leaving 9 bases not matched to a gene. The CDR3 totals 15 residues. From germline, CDR1 is MNHEY and CDR2 SVGAGI. CDR3 DNA sequence: TGTGCCAGCAGTTCAGGGGGACAGGGCCATCCTGAAGCTTTCTTT. It yields the protein CASSSGGQGHPEAFF.

The CDR3 sequence: CASSLGTGYQKEKLFF. The CDR3 nucleotides are TGTGCCAGCAGTTTAGGGACAGGGTACCAGAAGGAAAAACTGTTTTTT. J is TRBJ1-4 and V is TRBV27, with 9 bases matching TRBD1. Germline CDR1 is MNHEY and CDR2 is SMNVEV (reference sequence). V lost 2 bases to trimming and J lost 8 bases; unmatched junction nucleotides: 9. CDR3 length: 16 amino acids. The full variable domain, rest sourced from reference TRBV27 and TRBJ1-4, is EAQVTQNPRYLITVTGKKLTVTCSQNMNHEYMSWYRQDPGLGLRQIYYSMNVEVTDKGDVPEGYKVSRKEKRNFPLILESPSPNQTSLYFCASSLGTGYQKEKLFFGSGTQLSVL.

The gene calls are TRBV5-1 and TRBJ1-2; 8 nucleotides agree with TRBD1. V dropped 2 bases and J dropped 1; count of bases not matched to a gene: 4. Germline lookup yields CDR1 SGHRS and CDR2 YFSETQ. The CDR3 runs to 15 residues. The CDR3 DNA reads as TGCGCCAGCAGCTTTGGGACAGGTCTTAACTATGGCTACACCTTC. This codes for CASSFGTGLNYGYTF.

The chain couples TRBV25-1 to TRBJ1-3, with TRBD1 as a possible D gene (6 bases). The ends were cut back, 4 bases at V and 4 bases at J, with 14 bases in the middle. The CDR3 totals 15 residues. CDR1 is MGHDK and CDR2 is SYGVNS in the germline V gene. CDR3 nucleotide sequence: TGTGCCAGCAGTGCTGGGGGCAGAACAGGAAACACCATATATTTT. It is translated as CASSAGGRTGNTIYF.

This clone has more than one count but fewer than ten. This CDR3 is also generated by other DNA sequences in the sample. The gene calls are TRBV7-9 and TRBJ1-2, with 10 bases identical to TRBD1. This CDR3 has 12 residues. The ends lost 5 bases at V and 8 bases at J; junction bases unmatched: 2. The germline gives CDR1 SEHNR, CDR2 FQNEAQ (reference sequence). This CDR3 is CASSTDRGGYTF. CDR3 sequence (DNA): TGTGCCAGCAGCACGGACAGGGGGGGCTACACCTTC.

V and J are TRBV5-1 and TRBJ1-6, with no clear D. The CDR3 contains 15 residues. Germline V lookup: CDR1 SGHRS, CDR2 YFSETQ. Trimming left V 0 bases short and J 8 bases short, with 12 bases between. The CDR3 bases are TGCGCCAGCAGCTTGGATATCTTGAATCATTCACCCCTCCACTTT. Encoded protein: CASSLDILNHSPLHF.

This clone came up once. CDR3 in amino acids: CASSPGQRYEQYF. CDR3 DNA sequence: TGTGCCAGCTCACCAGGACAGAGATACGAGCAGTACTTC. V is TRBV18 and J is TRBJ2-7; tentatively, D is TRBD1 (6 bases). Trimming stripped 2 bases from V and 4 bases from J, with 9 bases between. Germline V gene sequence: CDR1 KGHSH, CDR2 LQKENI. The CDR3 runs to 13 residues.

V usage is TRBV19 and J usage is TRBJ2-2; D remains ambiguous. The germline V gene has CDR1 LNHDA and CDR2 SQIVND (reference sequence). The CDR3 covers 13 residues. Trimming took 11 bases from V and 0 from J, leaving 10 bases between them. CDR3: CALLGANTGELFF. CDR3 nucleotides: TGTGCCCTTCTGGGTGCGAACACCGGGGAGCTGTTTTTT.